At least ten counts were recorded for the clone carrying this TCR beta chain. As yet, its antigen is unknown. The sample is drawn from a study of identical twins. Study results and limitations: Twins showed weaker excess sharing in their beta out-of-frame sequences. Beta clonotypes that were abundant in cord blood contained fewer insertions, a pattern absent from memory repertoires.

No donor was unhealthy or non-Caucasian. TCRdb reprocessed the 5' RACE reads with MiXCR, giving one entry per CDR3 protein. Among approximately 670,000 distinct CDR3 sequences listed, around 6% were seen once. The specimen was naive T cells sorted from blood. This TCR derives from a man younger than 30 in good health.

CDR3 protein: CSARDRPSASYNEQFF. The CDR3 DNA is TGCAGTGCTAGAGATCGGCCTAGCGCCTCCTACAATGAGCAGTTCTTC. The V gene is TRBV20-1, the J gene TRBJ2-1; D may be TRBD2 (6 bases). The V end lost 0 bases, the J end lost 0 bases, and 12 bases lay between the germline ends. This CDR3 contains 16 residues. CDR1 is DFQATT, CDR2 SNEGSKA, per germline (reference sequence).